One sample yielded the 29 T cell receptor beta chains listed below, sequenced in a study of identical twins. TCRdb re-derived calls from the 5' RACE reads in MiXCR, one entry per CDR3 protein. The data contain fewer than 350,000 distinct CDR3 sequences, about 8% of them singletons. These sequences were also reported in another study, on yellow fever vaccine responses in identical twins.

Source material: memory (CD45RO+) T cells sorted from blood. The receptors here all came from a woman in her late teens or twenties in good health.

This clonotype was detected ten times or more. This rearrangement joins TRBV11-3 to TRBJ1-3; a weak D match, TRBD1 (5 bases). The CDR3 loop spans 12 amino acids. Germline lookup yields CDR1 SGHNT and CDR2 YENEEA. The ends were cut back, 6 bases at V and 7 bases at J, with 10 bases in the middle. The CDR3 sequence is CASSIGTNTIYF. The CDR3 DNA follows: TGTGCCAGCAGTATTGGGACGAACACCATATATTTT.

This clonotype was seen only a few times. The rearrangement uses TRBV6-1 and TRBJ1-1; possible D gene TRBD1, 5 bases. This CDR3 is built from 16 residues. Germline V CDR1 and CDR2: MNHNS, SASEGT. The ends were cut back, 8 bases at V and 4 bases at J, with 23 bases in the middle. The CDR3 protein is CASLGGSTTTITEAFF. CDR3 nucleotides: TGTGCCAGCCTTGGGGGGAGCACAACGACGATCACTGAAGCTTTCTTT.

The sample holds a few counts of this clonotype. The V and J genes are TRBV6-1 and TRBJ2-7, with D perhaps TRBD2 (6 bases). This CDR3 spans 14 amino acids. Germline V gene data show CDR1 as MNHNS and CDR2 as SASEGT. Trimming took off 3 bases at V and 4 bases at J, with 13 bases between the two ends. CDR3 amino acids: CASSDVGLTYEQYV. The CDR3 DNA reads as TGTGCCAGCAGTGATGTGGGACTTACGTACGAGCAGTACGTC.

The chain recombines TRBV11-1 with TRBJ1-2; D unresolved. CDR1 is SGHAT, CDR2 FQDESV, per germline (reference sequence). V was cut by 5 bases and J by 6 bases, with 19 bases left in between. The CDR3 has 15 residues. CDR3: CASSAHALGKDGYTF. The CDR3 DNA sequence: TGTGCCAGCAGCGCTCATGCGTTGGGGAAGGATGGCTACACCTTC.

The chain couples TRBV15 to TRBJ1-5; weak D call: TRBD1 (5 bases). V lost 1 base, J lost 6 bases, and 7 bases lay in between. Per the germline V gene, CDR1 is LNHNV and CDR2 is YYDKDF (reference sequence). The CDR3 runs to 13 residues. CDR3 sequence: CATSRGGVQPQHF. The CDR3 nucleotides read TGTGCCACCAGCAGAGGAGGGGTTCAGCCCCAGCATTTT.

V gene TRBV12-2 combines with J gene TRBJ2-1. TRBV12-2 is designated a pseudogene. The CDR3 has 16 residues. The CDR3 sequence is CASRLDNPNEVNEQFF. The CDR3 nucleotides are TGTGCAAGTCGCTTAGACAACCCAAACGAGGTGAATGAGCAGTTCTTC.

This clonotype was detected many times. V gene TRBV2 combines with J gene TRBJ2-4; no reliable D call. Trimming took 7 bases from V and 0 from J, leaving 10 bases between them. The germline CDR1 and CDR2 sequences are SNHLY and FYNNEI. The CDR3 totals 14 residues. CDR3 DNA sequence: TGTGCCAGCATAAAGTCCCTAGCCAAAAACATTCAGTACTTC. It is translated as CASIKSLAKNIQYF.

V is TRBV15 and J is TRBJ2-1; 11 bases map to TRBD2. V was clipped by 5 bases and J by 8 bases; unmatched bases: 8. CDR1 LNHNV and CDR2 YYDKDF come from the germline V gene (reference sequence). This CDR3 comprises 15 residues. CDR3 in amino acids: CATSGLAGGPYEQFF. Written as DNA, the CDR3 is TGTGCCACCAGCGGATTAGCGGGAGGGCCCTATGAGCAGTTCTTC.

The chain couples TRBV6-1 to TRBJ2-3; D unclear. V lost 7 bases and J 6 bases, leaving 11 bases between the germline ends. The CDR3 loop spans 12 amino acids. Per the germline V gene, CDR1 is MNHNS and CDR2 is SASEGT. The CDR3 DNA reads TGTGCCAGCACTCCTCAAGGGGATACGCAGTATTTT. This codes for CASTPQGDTQYF.

Only a few counts were recorded for this clonotype. This chain connects TRBV3-1 to TRBJ2-1, with 8 nucleotides matching TRBD1. The germline V gene has CDR1 LGHDT and CDR2 YNNKEL (reference sequence). The V segment lost 4 bases and the J segment 4 bases; nucleotides outside the gene matches: 9. The CDR3 length is 16 residues. The CDR3: CASSPLGTGGYNEQFF. The CDR3 nucleotides are TGTGCCAGCAGCCCCCTGGGCACAGGGGGGTACAATGAGCAGTTCTTC.

DNA for the CDR3: TGTGCCAGCAACCTAGCGTTGAACACCGGGGAGCTGTTTTTT. It is translated as CASNLALNTGELFF. This chain connects TRBV2 to TRBJ2-2; a possible D gene is TRBD2 (6 bases). The germline gives CDR1 SNHLY, CDR2 FYNNEI. The CDR3 extends over 14 amino acids. Trimming pared 7 bases from V and 1 base from J, leaving 10 bases between.

This clonotype was seen only a few times. This sequence joins TRBV7-2 and TRBJ2-6; D possibly corresponds to TRBD2 (6 bases). The CDR3 consists of 16 residues. V was trimmed by 1 base and J by 2 bases, leaving 9 bases between them. The germline CDR1 and CDR2 sequences are SGHTA and FQGNSA. The CDR3 spells CASSLGGAPGANVLTF. CDR3 DNA sequence: TGTGCCAGCAGCTTAGGCGGGGCGCCTGGGGCCAACGTCCTGACTTTC. Looking up the rest from reference TRBV7-2 and TRBJ2-6 gives the full variable domain: GAGVSQSPSNKVTEKGKDVELRCDPISGHTALYWYRQSLGQGLEFLIYFQGNSAPDKSGLPSDRFSAERTGGSVSTLTIQRTQQEDSAVYLCASSLGGAPGANVLTFGAGSRLTVL.

This clonotype was recorded a few times. The chain has TRBV24-1 and TRBJ1-4; the D is unclear. The germline V gene encodes CDR1 KGHDR and CDR2 SFDVKD. Deletions cut 6 bases from V and 3 bases from J, with 10 bases between. There are 14 residues in the CDR3. Here the CDR3 DNA reads TGTGCCACCAGTAAGGGTCCCGCTAATGAAAAACTGTTTTTT. Translated: CATSKGPANEKLFF.

The chain recombines TRBV5-1 with TRBJ2-7; the match to TRBD1 covers 7 bases. From germline, CDR1 is SGHRS and CDR2 YFSETQ. The V and J ends lost 4 bases and 5 bases, in that order; junction bases with no gene match: 6. CDR3 length: 13 amino acids. The CDR3 loop is CASSPHRGHEQYF. DNA of the CDR3: TGCGCCAGCAGCCCCCACAGGGGCCACGAGCAGTACTTC.

This clonotype was seen ten or more times. V gene TRBV27 combines with J gene TRBJ2-2, with D unclear. The CDR3 extends over 12 amino acids. Germline V lookup: CDR1 MNHEY, CDR2 SMNVEV (reference sequence). V was shortened by 4 bases and J by 3 bases, with 3 bases between the two germline ends. The CDR3 DNA reads as TGTGCCAGCAGTTCATACACCGGGGAGCTGTTTTTT. Protein sequence: CASSSYTGELFF.

This rearrangement joins TRBV6-1 to TRBJ1-1, with 9 bases aligning to TRBD1. The CDR3 is 14 amino acids. V was pared by 7 bases and J by 1 base, with 4 bases of the junction left unmatched. Germline CDR1 MNHNS, CDR2 SASEGT. Here the CDR3 DNA reads TGTGCCAGCACGAGGACAGGGGAGAACACTGAAGCTTTCTTT. It yields the protein CASTRTGENTEAFF.

This clonotype was counted ten times or more. This chain joins TRBV7-6 and TRBJ2-3; D is uncertain. The V gene's germline CDR1 is SGHVS and CDR2 FNYEAQ. V was pared by 8 bases and J by 1 base, with 16 bases between. CDR3 length equals 15 residues. In nucleotides, the CDR3 is TGTGCCAGCTCTCCGGTAGGCTTTCGCACAGATACGCAGTATTTT. This gives the protein CASSPVGFRTDTQYF.

V and J are TRBV21-1 and TRBJ2-3; TRBD2, the table's D call, was not compared with the DNA. TRBV21-1 is termed a pseudogene. This CDR3 region has 18 residues. The CDR3 DNA reads as TGTGCCAGCAGCAAAGATGGAGGTTTACCTACTTGGACAGATACGCAGTATTTT. Its translation is CASSKDGGLPTWTDTQYF.

The genes are TRBV27 and TRBJ2-7, with TRBD2 as a possible D gene (5 bases). Trimming took 3 bases from V and 3 from J, leaving 15 bases between them. Germline V CDR1 and CDR2: MNHEY, SMNVEV (reference sequence). This CDR3 is built from 15 residues. The CDR3 reads CASSFLPGSLYEQYF. The CDR3 region has the DNA TGTGCCAGCAGTTTCCTCCCTGGGAGCCTCTACGAGCAGTACTTC.

This clonotype turned up a few times. The chain is built from TRBV20-1 and TRBJ1-3; 8 bases align to TRBD1. The germline CDR1 and CDR2 sequences are DFQATT and SNEGSKA (reference sequence). The trim removed 1 base at V and 3 bases at J, leaving 8 bases unmatched. The CDR3 totals 16 residues. The CDR3 region has the DNA TGCAGTGCTAGAGCCCAGGACAGGGCTGTTGGAAACACCATATATTTT. This sequence encodes CSARAQDRAVGNTIYF.

The V and J genes are TRBV7-8 and TRBJ2-1; 9 bases agree with TRBD2. With V trimmed by 5 bases and J by 9 bases, 8 bases remained unmatched. Germline CDR1 and CDR2: SGHVS and FQNEAQ. The CDR3 sequence is 14 residues long. The DNA of the CDR3 is TGTGCCAGCAGCGCGGGGGGGGAGGGGTTTGAGCAGTTCTTC. This codes for CASSAGGEGFEQFF.

The chain carries TRBV29-1 and TRBJ1-1, with D uncertain. Trimming removed 3 bases at V and 2 bases at J, with 16 bases between. CDR1 and CDR2 (germline): SQVTM, ANQGSEA. The CDR3 covers 15 residues. CDR3 loop: CSVESLVVINTEAFF. The CDR3 DNA reads TGCAGCGTTGAGAGTCTCGTGGTGATAAACACTGAAGCTTTCTTT.

This clonotype was seen a handful of times. The genes are TRBV25-1 and TRBJ2-3; 9 bases map to TRBD2. The CDR3 has 18 amino acids. V was clipped by 6 bases and J by 4 bases; unmatched bases: 17. Germline assignment: CDR1 MGHDK and CDR2 SYGVNS. The CDR3: CASRTKVGSGGSSDTQYF. As DNA, the CDR3 is TGTGCCAGCAGGACAAAAGTGGGTAGCGGGGGATCTTCAGATACGCAGTATTTT.

Only a few counts were recorded for this clonotype. The V call is TRBV2, the J call TRBJ1-6; no definite D call. Germline loops: CDR1 SNHLY, CDR2 FYNNEI. V was shortened by 3 bases and J by 13 bases, with 13 bases between the two germline ends. This CDR3 contains 13 residues. CDR3 nucleotide sequence: TGTGCCAGCAGTGATTCTTATAGTCTCCCCCTCCACTTT. Its protein product is CASSDSYSLPLHF.

This clonotype was seen ten or more times. CDR3 loop: CASSALQGAVGETQYF. DNA for the CDR3: TGTGCCAGCAGCGCCTTACAGGGGGCCGTAGGTGAGACCCAGTACTTC. The rearrangement links TRBV9 to TRBJ2-5; 9 bases align to TRBD1. With V trimmed by 3 bases and J by 5 bases, 11 bases remained unmatched. The CDR3 is made up of 16 amino acids. Germline lookup yields CDR1 SGDLS and CDR2 YYNGEE.

The rearrangement joins TRBV10-3 to TRBJ2-1, with 14 bases fitting TRBD2. The CDR3 runs 17 residues. J lost 5 bases, V lost 0 bases, and 3 bases had no gene match. Germline values: CDR1 ENHRY, CDR2 SYGVKD. Here the CDR3 DNA reads TGTGCCATCAGTGAGTCGATGACTAGCGGGGGGGACAATGAGCAGTTCTTC. This codes for CAISESMTSGGDNEQFF.

This clonotype was picked up a small number of times. The gene calls are TRBV24-1 and TRBJ2-3; tentative D call: TRBD2 (6 bases). V was trimmed by 4 bases and J by 4 bases, leaving 14 bases between them. The CDR3 spans 15 residues. The germline CDR1 and CDR2 sequences are KGHDR and SFDVKD. CDR3 protein: CATSEETGGSDTQYF. CDR3 coding DNA: TGTGCCACCAGTGAGGAGACCGGGGGATCAGATACGCAGTATTTT.

This clonotype showed up many times. The rearrangement links TRBV5-6 to TRBJ1-1; D gene unclear. This CDR3 is built from 14 residues. Per the germline V gene, CDR1 is SGHDT and CDR2 is YYEEEE. Trimming shortened V by 2 bases and J by 2 bases, and 10 bases separated the two germline ends. CDR3 loop: CASSFPGANTEAFF. CDR3 bases: TGTGCCAGCAGCTTCCCGGGAGCCAACACTGAAGCTTTCTTT.

The rearrangement joins TRBV18 to TRBJ1-1; maybe TRBD1 (6 bases). Germline V lookup: CDR1 KGHSH, CDR2 LQKENI. This CDR3 is 15 amino acids long. Trimming pared 3 bases from V and 2 bases from J, leaving 13 bases between. This CDR3 is CASSPMGARNTEAFF. Written as DNA, the CDR3 is TGTGCCAGCTCACCCATGGGGGCCCGAAACACTGAAGCTTTCTTT.